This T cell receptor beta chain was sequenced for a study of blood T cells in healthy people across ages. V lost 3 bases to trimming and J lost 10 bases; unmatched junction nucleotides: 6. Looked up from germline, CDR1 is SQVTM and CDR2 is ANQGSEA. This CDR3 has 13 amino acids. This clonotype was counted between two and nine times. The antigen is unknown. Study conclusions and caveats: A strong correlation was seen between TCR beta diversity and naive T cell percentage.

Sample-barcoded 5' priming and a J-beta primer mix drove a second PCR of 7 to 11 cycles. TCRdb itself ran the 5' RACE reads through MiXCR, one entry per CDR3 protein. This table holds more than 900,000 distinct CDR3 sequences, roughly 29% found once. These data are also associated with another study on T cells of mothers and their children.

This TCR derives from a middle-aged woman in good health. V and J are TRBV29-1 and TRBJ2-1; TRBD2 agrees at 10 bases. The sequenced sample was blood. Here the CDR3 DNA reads TGCAGCGTTGAGAGGGGGACTAGCGCCGAGCAGTTCTTC. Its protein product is CSVERGTSAEQFF.